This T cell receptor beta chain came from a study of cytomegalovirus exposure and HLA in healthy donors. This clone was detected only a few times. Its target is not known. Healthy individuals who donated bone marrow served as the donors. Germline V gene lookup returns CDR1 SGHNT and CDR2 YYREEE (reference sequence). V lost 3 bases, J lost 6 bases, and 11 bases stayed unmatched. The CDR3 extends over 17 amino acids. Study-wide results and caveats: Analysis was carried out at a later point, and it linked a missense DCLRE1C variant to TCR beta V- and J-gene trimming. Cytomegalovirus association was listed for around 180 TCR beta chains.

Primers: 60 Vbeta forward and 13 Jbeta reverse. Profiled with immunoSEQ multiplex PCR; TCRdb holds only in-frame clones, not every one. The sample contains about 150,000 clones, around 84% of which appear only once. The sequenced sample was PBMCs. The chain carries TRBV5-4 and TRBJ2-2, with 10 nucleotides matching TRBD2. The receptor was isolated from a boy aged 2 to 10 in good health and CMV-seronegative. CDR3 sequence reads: CASSSLAGGHRAGELFF. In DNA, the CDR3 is TGTGCCAGCAGCTCCTTAGCGGGGGGACACAGGGCCGGGGAGCTGTTTTTT.